This TCR beta chain originates from a study of blood T cells in healthy people across ages. The study, taken as a whole, reports: Among long-lived donors, naive CD4+ cells were more numerous and diversity higher than in aged donors.

Points on this clonotype: What it binds is unknown.

Then a second PCR, running about 6 to 11 cycles, was carried out with a sample-barcoded 5' primer and a J-beta primer mix. Every cDNA was tagged by a template-switch adaptor with 12 random nucleotides. MiXCR was run by TCRdb on the 5' RACE reads, yielding one entry per CDR3 protein. The table shows about 400,000 distinct CDR3 sequences, with 45% to 60% occurring only once. Trimming removed 0 bases from V and 0 bases from J, with 10 bases in between. The CDR3 extends over 16 amino acids. From germline, CDR1 is LGHDT and CDR2 YNNKEL (reference sequence). Sample: blood. The chain has TRBV3-1 and TRBJ2-3, with D possibly being TRBD2 (6 bases). The receptor was derived from a man in his fifties or sixties in good health. The CDR3 nucleotides read TGTGCCAGCAGCCAAGATTTTGGGGGGAGCACAGATACGCAGTATTTT. Residues: CASSQDFGGSTDTQYF.